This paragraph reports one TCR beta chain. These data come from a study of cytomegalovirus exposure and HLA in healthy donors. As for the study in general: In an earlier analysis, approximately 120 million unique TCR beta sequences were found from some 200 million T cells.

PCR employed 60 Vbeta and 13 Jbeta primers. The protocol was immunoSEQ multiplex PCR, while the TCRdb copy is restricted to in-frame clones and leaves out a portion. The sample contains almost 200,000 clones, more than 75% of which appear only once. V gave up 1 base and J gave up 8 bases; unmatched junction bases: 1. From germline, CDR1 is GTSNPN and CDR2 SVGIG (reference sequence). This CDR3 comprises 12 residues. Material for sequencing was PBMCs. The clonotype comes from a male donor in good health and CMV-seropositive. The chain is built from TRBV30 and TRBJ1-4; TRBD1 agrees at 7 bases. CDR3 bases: TGTGCCTGGAGTGAAGGGGGCGAAAAACTGTTTTTT. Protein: CAWSEGGEKLFF.